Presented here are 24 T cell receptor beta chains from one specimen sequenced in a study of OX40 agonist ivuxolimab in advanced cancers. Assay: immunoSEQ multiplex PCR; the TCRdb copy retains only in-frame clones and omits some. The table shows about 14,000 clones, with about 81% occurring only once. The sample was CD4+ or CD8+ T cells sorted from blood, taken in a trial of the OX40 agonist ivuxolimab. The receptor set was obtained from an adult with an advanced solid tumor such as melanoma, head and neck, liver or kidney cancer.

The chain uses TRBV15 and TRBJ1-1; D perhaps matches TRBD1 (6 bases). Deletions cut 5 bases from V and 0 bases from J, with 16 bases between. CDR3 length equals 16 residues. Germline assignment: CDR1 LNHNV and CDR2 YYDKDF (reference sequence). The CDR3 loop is CATSGTWGGMNTEAFF. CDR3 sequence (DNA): TGTGCCACCAGCGGGACATGGGGGGGAATGAACACTGAAGCTTTCTTT.

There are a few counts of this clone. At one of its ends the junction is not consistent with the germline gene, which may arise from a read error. This CDR3 reads CAISEHPTNEKLFF. CDR3 nucleotide sequence: TGTGCCATCAGTGAGCACCCAACTAATGAAAAACTGTTTTTT. The rearrangement joins TRBV6-1 to TRBJ1-4; D remains unclear. This CDR3 is 14 amino acids long. Germline V gene lookup returns CDR1 MNHNS and CDR2 SASEGT.

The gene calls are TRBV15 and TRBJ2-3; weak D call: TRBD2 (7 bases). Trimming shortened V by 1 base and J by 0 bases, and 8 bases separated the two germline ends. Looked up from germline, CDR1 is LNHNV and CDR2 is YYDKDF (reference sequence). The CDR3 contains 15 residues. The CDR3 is CATSRGGGSTDTQYF. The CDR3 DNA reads TGTGCCACCAGCAGAGGGGGGGGCAGCACAGATACGCAGTATTTT.

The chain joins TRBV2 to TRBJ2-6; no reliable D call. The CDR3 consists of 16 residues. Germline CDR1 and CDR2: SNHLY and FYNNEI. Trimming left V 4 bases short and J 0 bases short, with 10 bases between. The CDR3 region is CASSVGRLSGANVLTF. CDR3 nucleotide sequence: TGTGCCAGCAGTGTCGGCAGGCTCTCTGGGGCCAACGTCCTGACTTTC.

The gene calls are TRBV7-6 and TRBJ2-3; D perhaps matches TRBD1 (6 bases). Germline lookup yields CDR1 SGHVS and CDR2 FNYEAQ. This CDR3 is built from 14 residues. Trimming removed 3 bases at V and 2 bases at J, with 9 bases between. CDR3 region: CASSLTGLTDTQYF. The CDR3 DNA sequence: TGTGCCAGCAGCTTGACAGGCCTCACAGATACGCAGTATTTT.

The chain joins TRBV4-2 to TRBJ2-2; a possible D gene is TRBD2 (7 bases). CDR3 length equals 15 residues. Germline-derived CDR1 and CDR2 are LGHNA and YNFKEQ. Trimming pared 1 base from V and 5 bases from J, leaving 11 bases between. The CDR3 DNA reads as TGTGCCAGCAGCCAAGCGGGGGGCTATACCGGGGAGCTGTTTTTT. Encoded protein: CASSQAGGYTGELFF.

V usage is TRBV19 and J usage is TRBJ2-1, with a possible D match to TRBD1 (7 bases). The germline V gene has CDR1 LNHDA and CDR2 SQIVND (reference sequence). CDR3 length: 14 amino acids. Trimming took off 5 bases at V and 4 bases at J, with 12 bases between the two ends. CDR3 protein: CASSQGGAYNEQFF. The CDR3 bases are TGTGCCAGTAGTCAGGGGGGAGCTTACAATGAGCAGTTCTTC. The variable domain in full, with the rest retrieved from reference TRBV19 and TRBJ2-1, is DGGITQSPKYLFRKEGQNVTLSCEQNLNHDAMYWYRQDPGQGLRLIYYSQIVNDFQKGDIAEGYSVSREKKESFPLTVTSAQKNPTAFYLCASSQGGAYNEQFFGPGTRLTVL.

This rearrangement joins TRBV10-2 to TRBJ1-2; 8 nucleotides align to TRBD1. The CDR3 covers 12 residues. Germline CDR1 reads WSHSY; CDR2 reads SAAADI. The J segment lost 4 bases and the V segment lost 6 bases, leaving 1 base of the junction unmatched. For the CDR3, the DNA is TGCGCCAGCAGAGACAGGGGCTATGGCTACACCTTC. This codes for CASRDRGYGYTF.

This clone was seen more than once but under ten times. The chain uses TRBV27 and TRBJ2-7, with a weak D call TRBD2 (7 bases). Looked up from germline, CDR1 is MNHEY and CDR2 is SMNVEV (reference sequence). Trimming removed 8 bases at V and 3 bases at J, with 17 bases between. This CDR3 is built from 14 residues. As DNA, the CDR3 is TGTGCCAGCTGTGTTAGGGGGGGCGTCTACGAGCAGTACTTC. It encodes CASCVRGGVYEQYF.

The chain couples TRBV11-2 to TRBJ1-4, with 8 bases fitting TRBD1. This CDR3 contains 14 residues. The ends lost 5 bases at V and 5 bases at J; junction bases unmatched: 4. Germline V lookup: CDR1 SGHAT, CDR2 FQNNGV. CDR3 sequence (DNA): TGTGCCAGCAGCCGGACAGGGAGGAATGAAAAACTGTTTTTT. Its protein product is CASSRTGRNEKLFF. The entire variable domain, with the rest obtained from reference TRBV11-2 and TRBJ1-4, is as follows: EAGVAQSPRYKIIEKRQSVAFWCNPISGHATLYWYQQILGQGPKLLIQFQNNGVVDDSQLPKDRFSAERLKGVDSTLKIQPAKLEDSAVYLCASSRTGRNEKLFFGSGTQLSVL.

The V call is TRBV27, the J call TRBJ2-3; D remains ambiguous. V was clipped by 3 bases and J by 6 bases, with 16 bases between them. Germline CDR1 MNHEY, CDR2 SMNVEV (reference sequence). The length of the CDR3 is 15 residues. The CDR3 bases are TGTGCCAGCAGTTTCTTAATGCCTTCCTGGGATACGCAGTATTTT. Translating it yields CASSFLMPSWDTQYF.

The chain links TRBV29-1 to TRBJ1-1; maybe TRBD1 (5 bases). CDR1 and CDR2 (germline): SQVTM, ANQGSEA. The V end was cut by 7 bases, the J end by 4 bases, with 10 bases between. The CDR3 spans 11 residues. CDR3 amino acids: CSATGGTEAFF. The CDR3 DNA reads TGCAGCGCGACCGGGGGCACTGAAGCTTTCTTT.

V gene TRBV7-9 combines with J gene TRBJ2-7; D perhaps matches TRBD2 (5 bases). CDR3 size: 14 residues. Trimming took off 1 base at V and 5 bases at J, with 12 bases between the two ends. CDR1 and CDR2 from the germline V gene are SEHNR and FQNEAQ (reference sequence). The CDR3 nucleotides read TGTGCCAGCAGCTTAGGGCGGACTTGGGACGAGCAGTACTTC. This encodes CASSLGRTWDEQYF.

CDR3 bases: TGTGCCAGCAGCCCTGTGGGGGCAGAGACCCAGTACTTC. Translation: CASSPVGAETQYF. V is TRBV7-2 and J is TRBJ2-5, with D possibly matching TRBD1 (6 bases). Germline V gene lookup returns CDR1 SGHTA and CDR2 FQGNSA. V was pared by 5 bases and J by 4 bases, with 11 bases between. The CDR3 is 13 residues long.

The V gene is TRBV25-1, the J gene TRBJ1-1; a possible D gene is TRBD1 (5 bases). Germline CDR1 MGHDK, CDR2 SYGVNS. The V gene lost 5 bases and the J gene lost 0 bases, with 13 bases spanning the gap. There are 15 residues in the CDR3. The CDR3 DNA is TGTGCCAGCAGTCCGAGCGGGACGTTGAACACTGAAGCTTTCTTT. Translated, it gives CASSPSGTLNTEAFF. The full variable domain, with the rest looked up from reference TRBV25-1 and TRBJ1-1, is EADIYQTPRYLVIGTGKKITLECSQTMGHDKMYWYQQDPGMELHLIHYSYGVNSTEKGDLSSESTVSRIRTEHFPLTLESARPSHTSQYLCASSPSGTLNTEAFFGQGTRLTVV.

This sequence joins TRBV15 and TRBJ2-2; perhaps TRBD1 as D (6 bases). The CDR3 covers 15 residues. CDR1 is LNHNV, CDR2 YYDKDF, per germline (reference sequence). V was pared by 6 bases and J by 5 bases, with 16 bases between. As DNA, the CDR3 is TGTGCCACCAGTCGCCGGGACATAGGGACCGGGGAGCTGTTTTTT. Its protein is CATSRRDIGTGELFF.

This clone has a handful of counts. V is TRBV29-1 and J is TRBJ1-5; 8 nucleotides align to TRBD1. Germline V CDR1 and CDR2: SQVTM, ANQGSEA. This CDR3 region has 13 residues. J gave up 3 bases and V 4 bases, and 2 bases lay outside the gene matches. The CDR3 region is CSVGTGINQPQHF. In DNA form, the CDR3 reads TGCAGCGTTGGGACAGGGATCAATCAGCCCCAGCATTTT. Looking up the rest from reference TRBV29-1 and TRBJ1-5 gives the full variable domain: SAVISQKPSRDICQRGTSLTIQCQVDSQVTMMFWYRQQPGQSLTLIATANQGSEATYESGFVIDKFPISRPNLTFSTLTVSNMSPEDSSIYLCSVGTGINQPQHFGDGTRLSIL.

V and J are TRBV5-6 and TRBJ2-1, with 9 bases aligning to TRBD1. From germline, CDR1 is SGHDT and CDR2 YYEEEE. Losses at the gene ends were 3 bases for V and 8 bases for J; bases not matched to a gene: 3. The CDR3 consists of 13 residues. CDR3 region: CASSWTGEDEQFF. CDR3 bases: TGTGCCAGCAGCTGGACAGGGGAAGATGAGCAGTTCTTC.

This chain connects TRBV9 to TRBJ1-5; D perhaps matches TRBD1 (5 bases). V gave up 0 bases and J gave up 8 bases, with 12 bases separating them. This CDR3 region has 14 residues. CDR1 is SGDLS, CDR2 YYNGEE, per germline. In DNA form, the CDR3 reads TGTGCCAGCAGCGTAGGGGGATCGGGGGAGCCCCAGCATTTT. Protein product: CASSVGGSGEPQHF.

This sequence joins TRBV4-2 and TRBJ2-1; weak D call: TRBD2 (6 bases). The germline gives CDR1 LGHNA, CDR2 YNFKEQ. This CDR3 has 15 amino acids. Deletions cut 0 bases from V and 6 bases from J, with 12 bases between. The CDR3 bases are TGTGCCAGCAGCCAAGATCCAGCGGGTTCCAATGAGCAGTTCTTC. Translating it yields CASSQDPAGSNEQFF.

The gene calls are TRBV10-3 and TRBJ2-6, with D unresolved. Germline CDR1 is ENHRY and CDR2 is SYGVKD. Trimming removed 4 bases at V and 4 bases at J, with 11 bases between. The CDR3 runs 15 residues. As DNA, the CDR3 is TGTGCCATCAGTGCCGTGTTAGGGGGGGCCAACGTCCTGACTTTC. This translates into CAISAVLGGANVLTF.

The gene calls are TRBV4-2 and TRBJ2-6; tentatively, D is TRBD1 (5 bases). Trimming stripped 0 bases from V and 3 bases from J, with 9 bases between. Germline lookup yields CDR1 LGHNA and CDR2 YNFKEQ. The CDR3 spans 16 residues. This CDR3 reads CASSQDQGVGANVLTF. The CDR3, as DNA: TGTGCCAGCAGCCAAGATCAAGGGGTTGGGGCCAACGTCCTGACTTTC.

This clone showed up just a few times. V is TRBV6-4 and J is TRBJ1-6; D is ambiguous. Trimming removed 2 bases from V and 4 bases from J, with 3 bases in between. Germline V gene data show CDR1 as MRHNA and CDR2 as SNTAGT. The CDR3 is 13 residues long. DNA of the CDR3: TGTGCCAGCAGTGACGGATATAATTCACCCCTCCACTTT. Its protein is CASSDGYNSPLHF.

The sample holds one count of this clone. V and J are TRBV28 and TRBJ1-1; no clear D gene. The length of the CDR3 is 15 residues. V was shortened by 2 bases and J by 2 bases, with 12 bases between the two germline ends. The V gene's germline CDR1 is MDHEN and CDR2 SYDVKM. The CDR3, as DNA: TGTGCCAGCAGTTTAACTTCCGAGGGAAACACTGAAGCTTTCTTT. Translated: CASSLTSEGNTEAFF.